Listed below are T cell receptor beta chains from one sample, sequenced in a study of cytomegalovirus exposure and HLA in healthy donors. Measured with immunoSEQ multiplex PCR; TCRdb has only the in-frame clones, and not every one. The sample yields under 400,000 clones, roughly 85% seen once. Sequencing was done on a sample of PBMCs. The receptors derive from a woman between 18 and 29 years old in good health and CMV-seronegative. Each CDR3 is given with its conserved first and last residue. Fields, in order: D gene, clone size, J gene, V gene, CDR3 DNA, CDR3 protein. A D gene is named only where the DNA matches it firmly. Clone sizes are given selectively: once, few, many, or a class where the clone is expanded.

TRBD1	.	TRBJ2-2	TRBV7-9	TGTGCCAGCAGCTCCCGGGACAGGCACACCGGGGAGCTGTTTTTT	CASSSRDRHTGELFF
TRBD1	.	TRBJ2-7	TRBV7-7	TGTGCCAGCAGCTTATCCACTACCCCGGGACAGGGTGACGAGCAGTACTTC	CASSLSTTPGQGDEQYF
TRBD2	.	TRBJ2-3	TRBV9	TGTGCCAGCAGCGTAGCCGGGAGGGTCACAGATACGCAGTATTTT	CASSVAGRVTDTQYF
TRBD2	.	TRBJ2-7	TRBV4-2	TGTGCCAGCAGCCAAGATTGGGAGGGATCCTACGAGCAGTACTTC	CASSQDWEGSYEQYF
TRBD2	.	TRBJ2-3	TRBV7-9	TGTGCCAGCAGCTCCGTAGCGGGAGTAATAGATACGCAGTATTTT	CASSSVAGVIDTQYF
TRBD1	.	TRBJ2-2	TRBV5-1	TGCGCCAGCAACATCCTCTCCCGGGACAGCGGCACCGGGGAGCTGTTTTTT	CASNILSRDSGTGELFF
.	.	TRBJ1-1	TRBV2	TGTGCCAGCAGTTCCAACGGAGTAAAGAACACTGAAGCTTTCTTT	CASSSNGVKNTEAFF
TRBD1	.	TRBJ2-7	TRBV11-2	TGTGCCAGCAGCCCCGTAGGGGACAGGGATTTTTACGAGCAGTACTTC	CASSPVGDRDFYEQYF
.	.	TRBJ2-7	TRBV4-1	TGCGCCAGCAGCCTCTATCTGCGCTACGAGCAGTACTTC	CASSLYLRYEQYF
.	.	TRBJ1-2	TRBV30	TGTGCCTGGAGTGTACGGGGGGGCGTACGGGGCTACACCTTC	CAWSVRGGVRGYTF
.	.	TRBJ1-1	TRBV5-1	TGCGCCAGCAGCTTTGGGAGAGACCGAGGGAACACTGAAGCTTTCTTT	CASSFGRDRGNTEAFF
.	once	TRBJ2-7	TRBV16	TGTGCCAGCAGCCAATCTAGCTACGAGCAGTACTTC	CASSQSSYEQYF
.	.	TRBJ1-5	TRBV4-1	TGCGCCAGCAGCCAAGAAGAACAGGTACCTTGGCCCCAGCATTTT	CASSQEEQVPWPQHF
.	.	TRBJ1-1	TRBV27	TGTGCCAGCAGTTTATCACGACAGATGGGAACTGAAGCTTTCTTT	CASSLSRQMGTEAFF
.	.	TRBJ2-2	TRBV6-4	TGTGCCAGCAAGGAGGGGGCAGGCCCCACCGGGGAGCTGTTTTTT	CASKEGAGPTGELFF
TRBD2	.	TRBJ2-7	TRBV4-1	TGCGCCAGCAGCCAAGAGGGGCTAGCGGGGGGGATCTACGAGCAGTACTTC	CASSQEGLAGGIYEQYF
TRBD1	once	TRBJ2-3	TRBV6-1	TGTGCCACCTTTCCGACAGGGTTGATGGATACGCAGTATTTT	CATFPTGLMDTQYF
.	.	TRBJ1-2	TRBV28	TGTGCCAGCAGCCCTGCCCTCGGGGGGGCGGGAGGCTACACCTTC	CASSPALGGAGGYTF
.	.	TRBJ1-1	TRBV25-1	TGTGCCAGCAGGACACAGGGTGGTTTTGTAGCTTTCTTT	CASRTQGGFVAFF
.	.	TRBJ2-6	TRBV5-6	TGTGCCAGCAGCTTGAGAGGCTCTGGGGCCAACGTCCTGACTTTC	CASSLRGSGANVLTF
.	.	TRBJ1-1	TRBV4-1	TGCGCCAGCAGCCAAGAGGAGAGGGGGGGCACTGAAGCTTTCTTT	CASSQEERGGTEAFF
TRBD1	.	TRBJ1-3	TRBV5-1	TGCGCCAGCAGCTTGGGGACAGGAAGCTCTGGAAACACCATATATTTT	CASSLGTGSSGNTIYF
.	.	TRBJ1-3	TRBV19	TGTGCCAGTAGGAACCGGAGCTCTGGAAACGCCATATATTTT	CASRNRSSGNAIYF
.	.	TRBJ1-2	TRBV2	TGTGCCAGCTCCCGATCACAGGTTAACTATGGCTACACCTTC	CASSRSQVNYGYTF
TRBD1	.	TRBJ1-1	TRBV19	TGTGCCAGTAGGGACAGGGCCCACGGAGCTTTCTTT	CASRDRAHGAFF
TRBD2	.	TRBJ2-1	TRBV30	TGTGCCTGGAATCTAGCGGGGGATGAGCAGTTCTTC	CAWNLAGDEQFF
.	.	TRBJ1-4	TRBV6-1	TGTGCCAGCAGTGAAGCCAGAGGATTAAGAAGAGAAAAACTGTTTTTT	CASSEARGLRREKLFF
.	.	TRBJ2-1	TRBV10-3	TGTGCCATCAGAGCTAGAGGATTTTCCTACAATGAGCAGTTCTTC	CAIRARGFSYNEQFF
TRBD2	.	TRBJ2-1	TRBV7-3	TGTGCCAGCAGACTAGCGGGAGGGCCAGAAAGTATCAATGAGCAGTTCTTC	CASRLAGGPESINEQFF
TRBD1	.	TRBJ2-7	TRBV6-1	TGTGCCAGCAGTGACGGGACAGGACCCTCCTACGAGCAGTACTTC	CASSDGTGPSYEQYF
.	.	TRBJ2-3	TRBV7-9	TGTGCCAGCAGCTTAGCGGGGGGGCCTGCAGATACGCAGTATTTT	CASSLAGGPADTQYF
.	.	TRBJ2-5	TRBV28	TGTGCCAGCAGTTTTCCCGACAGGTTTCAAGAGACCCAGTACTTC	CASSFPDRFQETQYF
TRBD1	.	TRBJ2-7	TRBV5-1	TGCGCCAGCAGCTCTAGAGACCGGGACAGGGTAAACGAGCAGTACTTC	CASSSRDRDRVNEQYF
TRBD2	.	TRBJ2-1	TRBV7-3	TGTGCCAGCAGCTTTGGAGCGGGAAGCAGCAATGAGCAGTTCTTC	CASSFGAGSSNEQFF
.	once	TRBJ2-3	TRBV4-1	TGCGCCAGCAGCCAAGGACTAGTTTTCACAGATACGCAGTATTTT	CASSQGLVFTDTQYF
TRBD2	few	TRBJ2-3	TRBV2	TGTGCCAGCCCTAGTGTTGGTAGCGGGACAGATACGCAGTATTTT	CASPSVGSGTDTQYF
TRBD2	.	TRBJ2-5	TRBV18	TGTGCCAGCTCACCACTTATGGGACTAGCAGAAGAGACCCAGTACTTC	CASSPLMGLAEETQYF
.	.	TRBJ2-1	TRBV28	TGTGCCAGCAGCCCCCCTTACAATGAGCAGTTCTTC	CASSPPYNEQFF
.	.	TRBJ2-2	TRBV4-2	TGTGCCAGCAGCCAAGATCTTTACATTCGTGGGGAGCTGTTTTTT	CASSQDLYIRGELFF
TRBD2	.	TRBJ2-7	TRBV25-1	TGTGCCAGCAGTGGACTAGCGGGGGGTTTGAATGAGCAGTACTTC	CASSGLAGGLNEQYF
TRBD2	.	TRBJ2-5	TRBV28	TGTGCCAGCAGTCAACCGGGACTAGCGGACCAAGAGACCCAGTACTTC	CASSQPGLADQETQYF
TRBD1	.	TRBJ1-1	TRBV6-5	TGTGCCAGTCTCCGGGACAGGTCTGTGAACACTGAAGCTTTCTTT	CASLRDRSVNTEAFF
TRBD1	.	TRBJ1-6	TRBV2	TGTGCCAGCGGAGACAGGGGAGGGTCCTATAATTCACCCCTCCACTTT	CASGDRGGSYNSPLHF
.	.	TRBJ2-1	TRBV7-2	TGTGCCAGCAGCTGGGGGCCGGGCAATGAGCAGTTCTTC	CASSWGPGNEQFF
TRBD2	.	TRBJ2-5	TRBV5-1	TGCGCCAGCAGCACCTCTAGCGGGGGGCCGCAAGAGACCCAGTACTTC	CASSTSSGGPQETQYF
.	.	TRBJ1-2	TRBV5-8	TGTGCCAGCACCCTCTATGGAGGAGACTTAGCTAACTATGGCTACACCTTC	CASTLYGGDLANYGYTF
.	.	TRBJ1-1	TRBV4-2	TGTGCCAGCAGCCATGCGGAGGGTCTCTTGAACACTGAAGCTTTCTTT	CASSHAEGLLNTEAFF
.	.	TRBJ2-5	TRBV11-2	TGTGCCAGCAGCTCCTGGGTCGTATCCCGGGGGACCCAGTACTTC	CASSSWVVSRGTQYF
.	.	TRBJ1-4	TRBV28	TGTGCCAGCAGCTATGCGGGGTCAAATGAAAAACTGTTTTTT	CASSYAGSNEKLFF
.	.	TRBJ1-5	TRBV27	TGTGCCAGCAGTTTAGGGCAGGGTTTATGGCCCCAGCATTTT	CASSLGQGLWPQHF
.	.	TRBJ1-6	TRBV11-3	TGTGCCAGCAGCACTGGACTGGATTCACCCCTCCACTTT	CASSTGLDSPLHF